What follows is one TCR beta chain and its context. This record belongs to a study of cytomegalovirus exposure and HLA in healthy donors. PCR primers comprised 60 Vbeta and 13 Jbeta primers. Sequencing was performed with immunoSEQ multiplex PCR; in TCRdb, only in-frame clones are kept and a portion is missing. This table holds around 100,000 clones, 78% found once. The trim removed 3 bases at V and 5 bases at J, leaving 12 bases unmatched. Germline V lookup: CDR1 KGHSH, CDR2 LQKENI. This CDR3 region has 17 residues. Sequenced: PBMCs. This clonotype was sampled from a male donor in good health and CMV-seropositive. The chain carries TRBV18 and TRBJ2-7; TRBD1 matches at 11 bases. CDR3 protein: CASSPGAGTGGIHEQYF. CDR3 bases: TGTGCCAGCTCACCGGGGGCAGGGACAGGGGGAATCCACGAGCAGTACTTC. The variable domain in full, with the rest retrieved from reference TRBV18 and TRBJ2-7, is NAGVMQNPRHLVRRRGQEARLRCSPMKGHSHVYWYRQLPEEGLKFMVYLQKENIIDESGMPKERFSAEFPKEGPSILRIQQVVRGDSAAYFCASSPGAGTGGIHEQYFGPGTRLTVT.